Presented here are 14 T cell receptor beta chains from one specimen sequenced in a study of radiotherapy plus CTLA-4 blockade in lung cancer. Assay: immunoSEQ multiplex PCR; the TCRdb copy retains only in-frame clones and omits some. The table lists roughly 66,000 clones, around 81% of them singletons, with roughly 4% in the top ten. The sample in question was peripheral blood, obtained from a patient treated with radiotherapy plus ipilimumab. The receptors derive from a human donor with non-small cell lung cancer who had a partial response to radiotherapy plus ipilimumab.

V and J are TRBV7-9 and TRBJ2-5; 9 bases fit TRBD2. CDR3 size: 17 residues. The germline V gene has CDR1 SEHNR and CDR2 FQNEAQ (reference sequence). Trimming cost V 2 bases and J 4 bases; bases outside gene matches: 11. The CDR3 protein is CASSLSFGGRAGETQYF. In DNA, the CDR3 is TGTGCCAGCAGCTTATCCTTTGGCGGGAGGGCCGGAGAGACCCAGTACTTC.

This clone was seen a single time. CDR3 DNA sequence: TGCGCCAGCAGCTGGGGGGGGTCTGGGGCCAACGTCCTGACTTTC. Translation gives CASSWGGSGANVLTF. The chain recombines TRBV5-1 with TRBJ2-6; 7 bases line up with TRBD2. The germline V gene has CDR1 SGHRS and CDR2 YFSETQ. The ends lost 3 bases at V and 1 base at J; junction bases unmatched: 1. This CDR3 comprises 15 residues.

The rearrangement uses TRBV6-5 and TRBJ2-2, with 14 bases identical to TRBD2. Germline V gene data show CDR1 as MNHEY and CDR2 as SVGAGI. The CDR3 runs to 15 residues. V lost 7 bases, J lost 8 bases, and 6 bases stayed unmatched. The chain's CDR3 is CASIPGTSGRGELFF. In nucleotides, the CDR3 is TGTGCCAGCATTCCGGGGACTAGCGGGAGAGGGGAGCTGTTTTTT.

Only a few counts were recorded for this clone. This chain joins TRBV28 and TRBJ1-2; the match to TRBD1 covers 7 bases. Germline V CDR1 and CDR2: MDHEN, SYDVKM. With V trimmed by 5 bases and J by 2 bases, 2 bases remained unmatched. The CDR3 has 13 residues. The DNA of the CDR3 is TGTGCCAGCAGTAGGGGACAGAACTATGGCTACACCTTC. It specifies CASSRGQNYGYTF.

This chain uses TRBV5-4 with TRBJ2-3, with TRBD2 matching over 9 bases. Trimming took 1 base from V and 2 from J; bases not matched to a gene: 5. The CDR3 extends over 16 amino acids. Looked up from germline, CDR1 is SGHNT and CDR2 is YYREEE (reference sequence). Here the CDR3 reads CASSLRLAGTTDTQYF. The CDR3 DNA reads as TGTGCCAGCAGCTTGCGCCTAGCGGGAACCACAGATACGCAGTATTTT.

This chain uses TRBV9 with TRBJ2-1, with a tentative D call TRBD2 (5 bases). Trimming took 3 bases from V and 0 from J, leaving 7 bases between them. Germline V gene lookup returns CDR1 SGDLS and CDR2 YYNGEE. CDR3 length: 14 residues. For the CDR3, the DNA is TGTGCCAGCAGCGATGGGAGCTCCTACAATGAGCAGTTCTTC. Encoded protein: CASSDGSSYNEQFF.

This chain uses TRBV7-9 with TRBJ1-5; D ambiguous. CDR1 and CDR2 from the germline V gene are SEHNR and FQNEAQ (reference sequence). V shed 0 bases and J shed 4 bases, with 13 bases lying between them. The CDR3 contains 16 residues. The CDR3, as DNA: TGTGCCAGCAGCTTAGCGAGTGCACAGCCTAATCAGCCCCAGCATTTT. This translates into CASSLASAQPNQPQHF.

The chain uses TRBV5-1 and TRBJ2-5; no clear D gene. This CDR3 has 14 residues. CDR1 SGHRS and CDR2 YFSETQ come from the germline V gene. V was clipped by 0 bases and J by 2 bases, with 8 bases between them. CDR3: CASSLVAEQETQYF. The DNA of the CDR3 is TGCGCCAGCAGCTTGGTGGCAGAACAAGAGACCCAGTACTTC. Filled out from reference TRBV5-1 and TRBJ2-5, the complete variable domain reads KAGVTQTPRYLIKTRGQQVTLSCSPISGHRSVSWYQQTPGQGLQFLFEYFSETQRNKGNFPGRFSGRQFSNSRSEMNVSTLELGDSALYLCASSLVAEQETQYFGPGTRLLVL.

This sequence joins TRBV4-1 and TRBJ2-7; a possible D gene is TRBD1 (6 bases). The V end lost 2 bases, the J end lost 3 bases, and 11 bases lay between the germline ends. The germline V gene has CDR1 MGHRA and CDR2 YSYEKL. This CDR3 contains 14 residues. CDR3 in amino acids: CASSQIGQRYEQYF. The CDR3 DNA is TGCGCCAGCAGCCAAATTGGACAGCGCTACGAGCAGTACTTC.

V usage is TRBV5-1 and J usage is TRBJ2-5; 14 nucleotides agree with TRBD2. With V trimmed by 4 bases and J by 3 bases, 8 bases remained unmatched. This CDR3 region has 17 residues. Germline V lookup: CDR1 SGHRS, CDR2 YFSETQ. CDR3 nucleotides: TGCGCCAGCAGCCCGGGACTAGCGGGAGACGTTGAAGAGACCCAGTACTTC. Translated: CASSPGLAGDVEETQYF.

CDR3 loop: CASSPRGTSGFREQYF. The CDR3 DNA reads as TGTGCCAGCTCACCACGAGGGACTAGCGGTTTCCGCGAGCAGTACTTC. V usage is TRBV18 and J usage is TRBJ2-7, with 11 nucleotides matching TRBD2. J was trimmed by 6 bases and V by 1 base; bases with no gene match: 8. There are 16 residues in the CDR3. Germline assignment: CDR1 KGHSH and CDR2 LQKENI.

This chain links TRBV11-2 with TRBJ2-3; D is perhaps TRBD2 (6 bases). Between the trimmed V and J ends, which lost 3 bases and 2 bases, there was a span of 9 bases. The germline V gene has CDR1 SGHAT and CDR2 FQNNGV. The CDR3 is 14 amino acids. The CDR3 bases are TGTGCCAGCAGCTTTCGGGAGTACACAGATACGCAGTATTTT. Amino acid sequence: CASSFREYTDTQYF.

The rearrangement links TRBV28 to TRBJ2-1; possible D gene TRBD2, 6 bases. Germline V gene lookup returns CDR1 MDHEN and CDR2 SYDVKM. V shed 3 bases and J shed 8 bases, with 14 bases lying between them. The CDR3 runs 14 residues. The CDR3 bases are TGTGCCAGCAGTTTTGGGGCTAGCGTCTATGAGCAGTTCTTC. Residues: CASSFGASVYEQFF.

The V gene is TRBV2, the J gene TRBJ1-6, with 8 positions matching TRBD1. The V gene's germline CDR1 is SNHLY and CDR2 FYNNEI. The V segment lost 8 bases and the J segment 6 bases; nucleotides outside the gene matches: 6. The CDR3 has 14 amino acids. In nucleotides, the CDR3 is TGTGCCAGCCGTGCAGGACAGGGTAATTCACCCCTCCACTTT. The encoded protein is CASRAGQGNSPLHF.